This note documents a single TCR beta chain sequence. Its antigen is as yet unknown. This CDR3 is 16 amino acids long. Germline-derived CDR1 and CDR2 are MDHEN and SYDVKM. V dropped 5 bases and J dropped 1; count of bases not matched to a gene: 10. The PCR contained 60 Vbeta and 13 Jbeta primers. Sequencing was performed with immunoSEQ multiplex PCR; in TCRdb, only in-frame clones are kept and a portion is missing. The data show 130,000 or so clones, with roughly 77% seen just once and under 6% held by the top ten. The entry originates in a study of cytomegalovirus exposure and HLA in healthy donors. General study points: Sequences of the TCR beta chain were said to predict the HLA-A and HLA-B alleles of most subjects accurately. In a later analysis, several top co-occurrence clusters appeared linked to parvovirus B19, influenza, CMV and Epstein-Barr virus. Earlier results showed most TCR beta V segments being productive about 87% or about 30% of the time.

Sequenced sample: PBMCs. The chain couples TRBV28 to TRBJ1-1, with 7 bases fitting TRBD1. The receptor was isolated from a young man in good health and CMV-seronegative. DNA of the CDR3: TGTGCCAGCAGTCCAAGGACAGGAGCCGAGAACACTGAAGCTTTCTTT. It is translated as CASSPRTGAENTEAFF.